This T cell receptor (beta chain) was found in a study of blood T cells in healthy people across ages. In this sample, this clonotype turned up many times. The second PCR ran about 6 to 11 cycles with a sample-barcoded 5' primer and J-beta primers. TCRdb redid the calling of the 5' RACE reads with MiXCR, one entry per CDR3 protein. The sample shows roughly 900,000 distinct CDR3 sequences, 29% of them seen only once. Sample: blood. The TCR originated in a woman of 80 years or more in good health.

CDR3 sequence: CASSLLGLAGQETQYF. CDR3 bases: TGTGCCAGCAGTTTATTAGGACTAGCGGGGCAAGAGACCCAGTACTTC. The chain combines TRBV27 with TRBJ2-5; 12 bases agree with TRBD2. CDR1 is MNHEY and CDR2 is SMNVEV in the germline V gene (reference sequence). The CDR3 is made up of 16 amino acids. J gave up 2 bases and V 1 base, and 2 bases lay outside the gene matches.